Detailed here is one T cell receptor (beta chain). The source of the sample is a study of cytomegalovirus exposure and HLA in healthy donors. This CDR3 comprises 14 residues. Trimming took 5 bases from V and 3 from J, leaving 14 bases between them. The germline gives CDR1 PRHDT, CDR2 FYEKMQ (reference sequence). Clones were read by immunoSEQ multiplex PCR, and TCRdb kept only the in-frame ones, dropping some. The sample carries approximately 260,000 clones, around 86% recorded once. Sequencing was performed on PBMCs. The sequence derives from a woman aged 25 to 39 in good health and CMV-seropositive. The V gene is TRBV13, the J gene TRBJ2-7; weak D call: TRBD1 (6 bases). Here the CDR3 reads CASSAGTLNYEQYF. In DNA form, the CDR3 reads TGTGCCAGCAGCGCCGGGACACTCAACTACGAGCAGTACTTC.